What follows are 22 T cell receptor beta chains derived from one specimen sequenced in a study of T cells in Graves' hyperthyroidism and ophthalmopathy. RNA transcripts yielded amplified TCR beta CDR3 regions. The HTBI primer set served for first-round RT-PCR of the TCR CDR3. One entry per CDR3 protein results from TCRdb running MiXCR on the multiplex PCR reads. The table lists 550,000 to 800,000 distinct CDR3 sequences, 15% to 20% of them singletons. The sequencing sample was made of blood. These receptors were obtained from a man aged 45 to 65 with Graves' hyperthyroidism.

The chain combines TRBV24-1 with TRBJ2-2; weak D call: TRBD2 (6 bases). Germline loops: CDR1 KGHDR, CDR2 SFDVKD. The CDR3 consists of 16 residues. V lost 3 bases to trimming and J lost 2 bases, with 12 bases between them. The DNA of the CDR3 is TGTGCCACCAGTGATCGTACCGGGGGTAACACCGGGGAGCTGTTTTTT. Amino acids: CATSDRTGGNTGELFF.

This clonotype was observed a few times. The chain's CDR3 is CASSGRSGDSTDTQYF. CDR3 in DNA: TGTGCCAGCAGCGGAAGGAGCGGGGACTCCACAGATACGCAGTATTTT. This chain joins TRBV9 and TRBJ2-3; 7 bases line up with TRBD2. Trimming removed 3 bases from V and 2 bases from J; junction bases left unmatched: 9. Germline assignment: CDR1 SGDLS and CDR2 YYNGEE. The CDR3 is 16 amino acids.

This clonotype was found many times. The V call is TRBV11-2, the J call TRBJ2-7; 10 nucleotides agree with TRBD2. CDR1 and CDR2 (germline): SGHAT, FQNNGV. Trimming at V came to 5 bases and at J to 4 bases, leaving 11 bases not matched to a gene. The CDR3 spans 16 residues. This CDR3 reads CASSPYGLAEVYEQYF. DNA of the CDR3: TGTGCCAGCAGCCCCTACGGACTAGCGGAGGTATACGAGCAGTACTTC.

V usage is TRBV2 and J usage is TRBJ1-1; the match to TRBD1 covers 7 bases. Germline loops: CDR1 SNHLY, CDR2 FYNNEI. The CDR3 loop spans 15 amino acids. J lost 6 bases, V lost 6 bases, and 13 bases had no gene match. The CDR3 region is CASREGGQLSPEAFF. The CDR3 DNA reads TGTGCCAGCAGAGAGGGGGGACAGTTAAGCCCTGAAGCTTTCTTT.

Only a few counts were recorded for this clonotype. The CDR3 sequence: CASSPPLFGPQHF. The CDR3 DNA reads as TGTGCCAGCAGCCCCCCGCTCTTTGGGCCCCAGCATTTT. The rearrangement links TRBV28 to TRBJ1-5; D unclear. Germline CDR1 and CDR2: MDHEN and SYDVKM. V lost 6 bases and J lost 9, with 15 bases in between. The CDR3 has 13 residues.

V gene TRBV10-2 combines with J gene TRBJ2-7, with TRBD2 matching over 11 bases. This CDR3 is 16 amino acids long. CDR1 is WSHSY and CDR2 is SAAADI in the germline V gene. The V segment lost 0 bases and the J segment 3 bases; nucleotides outside the gene matches: 4. This CDR3 reads CASSESLAGGLYEQYF. CDR3 sequence (DNA): TGCGCCAGCAGTGAGTCGCTAGCGGGAGGCCTCTACGAGCAGTACTTC.

The chain recombines TRBV7-8 with TRBJ1-1; possibly TRBD1 for D (6 bases). Germline CDR1 is SGHVS and CDR2 is FQNEAQ. V was clipped by 5 bases and J by 2 bases, with 21 bases between them. The CDR3 loop spans 17 amino acids. Here the CDR3 reads CASSPIRVGALNTEAFF. For the CDR3, the DNA is TGTGCCAGCAGCCCAATTCGAGTGGGGGCCTTAAACACTGAAGCTTTCTTT.

This clonotype was found many times. The chain employs TRBV6-5 and TRBJ1-1; a weak D match, TRBD1 (6 bases). The CDR3 consists of 14 residues. V gave up 0 bases and J gave up 2 bases, with 7 bases separating them. Germline CDR1 MNHEY, CDR2 SVGAGI. CDR3 nucleotides: TGTGCCAGCAGTTACTCACAGGGAAACACTGAAGCTTTCTTT. Its protein is CASSYSQGNTEAFF.

This clonotype showed up just a few times. The chain couples TRBV3-1 to TRBJ2-1; D may be TRBD1 or TRBD2 (5 bases each). Germline-derived CDR1 and CDR2 are LGHDT and YNNKEL (reference sequence). The CDR3 is made up of 13 amino acids. Trimming took off 3 bases at V and 6 bases at J, with 9 bases between the two ends. The CDR3 region has the DNA TGTGCCAGCAGCCATCAGGGAGCCAATGAGCAGTTCTTC. As protein: CASSHQGANEQFF.

This rearrangement joins TRBV3-1 to TRBJ2-5; a weak D match, TRBD2 (7 bases). V was trimmed by 3 bases and J by 5 bases, leaving 19 bases between them. The germline gives CDR1 LGHDT, CDR2 YNNKEL (reference sequence). The CDR3 has 16 amino acids. The CDR3 nucleotides read TGTGCCAGCAGCCATAATCCCACGGGAGGACAGGAGACCCAGTACTTC. It is translated as CASSHNPTGGQETQYF.

This clonotype came up a few times. The V gene is TRBV2, the J gene TRBJ1-6; TRBD1 matches at 7 bases. Germline V gene sequence: CDR1 SNHLY, CDR2 FYNNEI. V gave up 5 bases and J gave up 6 bases; unmatched junction bases: 7. The CDR3 length is 15 residues. The CDR3, as DNA: TGTGCCAGCAGTCCCGGGACAGCCTTTAATTCACCCCTCCACTTT. Translated, it gives CASSPGTAFNSPLHF. Combining the CDR3 with reference TRBV2 and TRBJ1-6 gives the whole variable domain EPEVTQTPSHQVTQMGQEVILRCVPISNHLYFYWYRQILGQKVEFLVSFYNNEISEKSEIFDDQFSVERPDGSNFTLKIRSTKLEDSAMYFCASSPGTAFNSPLHFGNGTRLTVT.

This rearrangement joins TRBV18 to TRBJ2-3; D might be TRBD2 (5 bases). V gave up 3 bases and J gave up 0 bases, with 10 bases separating them. CDR1 KGHSH and CDR2 LQKENI come from the germline V gene. The CDR3 runs 15 residues. The DNA for the CDR3 is TGTGCCAGCTCACCGACGCGGGTTAGCACAGATACGCAGTATTTT. Translation: CASSPTRVSTDTQYF.

Comment on this clonotype: It may be a read error: a sequence one base away is much more abundant. For the CDR3, the DNA is TGTGCCAGCAGCCTCGGGACAGGGCAAGGCGAAGAACTGTTTTTT. Translation gives CASSLGTGQGEELFF. This chain uses TRBV9 with TRBJ1-4; 9 bases line up with TRBD1. The junction had 13 bases not matched to a gene; V was cut back by 4 bases and J by 12 bases. Germline V gene sequence: CDR1 SGDLS, CDR2 YYNGEE. This CDR3 comprises 15 residues.

This clonotype was observed many times. CDR3 sequence: CASSLDTLQTSYNEQFF. CDR3 nucleotide sequence: TGTGCCAGCAGCTTAGATACTTTGCAGACCTCCTACAATGAGCAGTTCTTC. The chain joins TRBV11-2 to TRBJ2-1; the D is unclear. The CDR3 spans 17 residues. Germline V lookup: CDR1 SGHAT, CDR2 FQNNGV. Trimming left V 0 bases short and J 0 bases short, with 12 bases between. The full variable domain, completed using reference TRBV11-2 and TRBJ2-1, is EAGVAQSPRYKIIEKRQSVAFWCNPISGHATLYWYQQILGQGPKLLIQFQNNGVVDDSQLPKDRFSAERLKGVDSTLKIQPAKLEDSAVYLCASSLDTLQTSYNEQFFGPGTRLTVL.

The sample holds many counts of this clonotype. The J gene is TRBJ2-3, the V gene TRBV7-2, with D possibly TRBD2 on 7 matching bases. The CDR3 consists of 16 residues. The V end lost 5 bases, the J end lost 0 bases, and 15 bases lay between the germline ends. CDR1 and CDR2 (germline): SGHTA, FQGNSA. Written as DNA, the CDR3 is TGTGCCAGCAGCCCACAAGGGGGGGGCAGCACAGATACGCAGTATTTT. It codes for CASSPQGGGSTDTQYF.

The table lists this clonotype with a few counts. Mismatch with germline at one junction end may stem from a read error. The chain employs TRBV12-3 or TRBV12-4 and TRBJ2-1, with no clear D. The length of the CDR3 is 16 residues. CDR3 sequence (DNA): TGTGCCAGCAGCCGCTCCGCAGGCCCTTCCTACAATGGGCAGTTCTTC. This translates into CASSRSAGPSYNGQFF.

This clonotype appeared many times. Written as DNA, the CDR3 is TGTGCCAGCAGCTTAGTGAACAGGAACACTGAAGCTTTCTTT. It translates to CASSLVNRNTEAFF. This chain uses TRBV11-2 with TRBJ1-1; D unresolved. The CDR3 loop spans 14 amino acids. Germline V CDR1 and CDR2: SGHAT, FQNNGV. Between the trimmed V and J ends, which lost 1 base and 1 base, there was a span of 7 bases.

This sequence joins TRBV6-1 and TRBJ1-5, with TRBD1 matching 11 bases. Germline V gene data show CDR1 as MNHNS and CDR2 as SASEGT. CDR3 length: 19 amino acids. The trim removed 2 bases at V and 0 bases at J, leaving 9 bases unmatched. CDR3 amino acids: CASSESPGQGVHSNQPQHF. The CDR3 DNA reads TGTGCCAGCAGTGAATCTCCGGGACAGGGGGTTCATAGCAATCAGCCCCAGCATTTT.

This clonotype was detected ten times or more. CDR3 protein: CASSPIRDGGWEQYF. Here the CDR3 DNA reads TGTGCCAGCAGCCCAATCCGGGACGGGGGCTGGGAGCAGTACTTC. This chain links TRBV7-2 with TRBJ2-7; D is perhaps TRBD1 or TRBD2 (6 bases each). Trimming stripped 5 bases from V and 7 bases from J, with 21 bases between. This CDR3 region has 15 residues. Germline-derived CDR1 and CDR2 are SGHTA and FQGNSA.

This clonotype was seen many times. The genes are TRBV28 and TRBJ2-7; D is ambiguous. The germline V and J ends were trimmed by 6 bases and 4 bases, with 19 bases remaining between them. CDR1 is MDHEN and CDR2 is SYDVKM in the germline V gene. This CDR3 has 15 residues. The CDR3 region is CASRLSTANLYEQYF. The CDR3 DNA follows: TGTGCCAGCAGATTAAGCACGGCTAATCTATACGAGCAGTACTTC. The variable domain in full, with the rest retrieved from reference TRBV28 and TRBJ2-7, is DVKVTQSSRYLVKRTGEKVFLECVQDMDHENMFWYRQDPGLGLRLIYFSYDVKMKEKGDIPEGYSVSREKKERFSLILESASTNQTSMYLCASRLSTANLYEQYFGPGTRLTVT.

As to this clonotype: Likely a read error: the CDR3 ends without its conserved phenylalanine or tryptophan. This sequence joins TRBV30 and TRBJ2-7; no reliable D call. Germline V gene sequence: CDR1 GTSNPN, CDR2 SVGIG (reference sequence). This CDR3 contains 13 residues. V was shortened by 2 bases and J by 2 bases, with 10 bases between the two germline ends. CDR3 sequence: CAWSPGRAYEQYL. CDR3 DNA sequence: TGTGCCTGGAGTCCCGGAAGAGCCTACGAGCAGTACCTC.

This clonotype was observed many times. The V and J genes are TRBV29-1 and TRBJ2-7; 7 bases match TRBD1. CDR1 and CDR2 from the germline V gene are SQVTM and ANQGSEA. The CDR3 covers 12 residues. V was pared by 4 bases and J by 5 bases, with 5 bases of the junction left unmatched. In DNA, the CDR3 is TGCAGCGTTGGCCGACAGGGACACGAGCAGTACTTC. Translation gives CSVGRQGHEQYF.